This T cell receptor (beta chain) was retrieved from a study of human T cells and chemical hapten exposure. Study information: The sensitizer, 2% DPC, was used on approximately 2 cm by approximately 2 cm of upper inner arm skin. The study's findings and limits: No shift was seen in TCRs above 1 in 1000 frequency with DPC sensitization. Significantly greater numbers of large CDR3 similarity clusters came from expanded TCRs than from controls.

Time point described: pre-sensitization, week 0. Treatment given: therapeutic diphenylcyclopropenone sensitization with weekly scalp DPC. Donation of samples came from alopecia patients who were 18 to 70 years old and suitable for DPC. TCRdb used MiXCR to reprocess the RACE reads, holding one entry per CDR3 protein. This repertoire shows about 260,000 distinct CDR3 sequences, approximately 8.6% found once; its top ten account for 2% to 3%. This clonotype was counted ten times or more. Antigen unknown. V was pared by 0 bases and J by 2 bases, with 5 bases of the junction left unmatched. In germline, CDR1 is SGDLS, CDR2 YYNGEE. The CDR3 is made up of 15 amino acids.

The TCR sequence derives from a woman between 40 and 50 years old with alopecia areata. Some clones in this sample may be carry-over from other donors' samples. The chain is built from TRBV9 and TRBJ2-7, with 7 bases lining up with TRBD2. The sample in question was whole blood, obtained in connection with sensitization to the hapten diphenylcyclopropenone (DPC). CDR3 in amino acids: CASSVGGRAPYEQYF. The CDR3, as DNA: TGTGCCAGCAGCGTAGGAGGGAGGGCCCCCTACGAGCAGTACTTC.